These 21 T cell receptor beta chains originate from one sample sequenced in a study of neurological immune-mediated disorders. TCRdb processed the 5' RACE reads anew with MiXCR; each CDR3 protein has one entry. The data show approximately 48,000 distinct CDR3 sequences, 3% seen once. The source material was PBMCs. The receptor set was obtained from a woman aged 45-59 years with multiple sclerosis.

This clonotype has at least ten counts. The CDR3 protein is CASSTRDIYGYTF. DNA of the CDR3: TGTGCCAGCAGCACTAGGGACATCTATGGCTACACCTTC. The chain joins TRBV5-6 to TRBJ1-2, with D tentatively TRBD1 (6 bases). This CDR3 has 13 residues. Trimming stripped 4 bases from V and 4 bases from J, with 11 bases between. CDR1 is SGHDT and CDR2 is YYEEEE in the germline V gene.

The sample holds many counts of this clonotype. The gene calls are TRBV5-1 and TRBJ2-7, with 9 nucleotides matching TRBD1. The CDR3 totals 15 residues. In germline, CDR1 is SGHRS, CDR2 YFSETQ. J gave up 6 bases and V 4 bases, and 11 bases lay outside the gene matches. The CDR3 protein is CASSDGTGPRSEQYV. CDR3 DNA sequence: TGCGCCAGCAGCGATGGGACAGGGCCCCGCTCCGAGCAGTACGTC.

This clonotype was seen repeatedly, ten times or more. The chain is built from TRBV20-1 and TRBJ2-1; TRBD2 matches 15 bases. Germline CDR1 DFQATT, CDR2 SNEGSKA (reference sequence). The CDR3 runs 15 residues. After removal of 1 base from V and 7 bases from J, the junction contained 2 bases not matched to a gene. This CDR3 is CSARGTSGGVNEQFF. In nucleotides, the CDR3 is TGCAGTGCTAGAGGGACTAGCGGGGGGGTGAATGAGCAGTTCTTC.

This clonotype has ten or more counts. V and J are TRBV10-2 and TRBJ2-5, with 11 nucleotides matching TRBD2. Germline V CDR1 and CDR2: WSHSY, SAAADI. The J segment lost 0 bases and the V segment lost 1 base, leaving 4 bases of the junction unmatched. The CDR3 sequence is 17 residues long. CDR3 residues: CASSELTSGAYQETQYF. The DNA for the CDR3 is TGCGCCAGCAGTGAGTTGACTAGCGGGGCGTACCAAGAGACCCAGTACTTC.

This clonotype has a count of ten or more. V and J are TRBV7-9 and TRBJ1-1, with D unclear. The CDR3 has 13 amino acids. CDR1 is SEHNR and CDR2 is FQNEAQ in the germline V gene (reference sequence). V was clipped by 5 bases and J by 4 bases, with 11 bases between them. Written as DNA, the CDR3 is TGTGCCAGCAGCCAATTAAGAGGCACTGAAGCTTTCTTT. It translates to CASSQLRGTEAFF.

This clonotype was seen ten or more times. The CDR3 DNA sequence: TGCAGTGCTACCCATCCCGGGGCCAACGTCCTGACTTTC. It encodes CSATHPGANVLTF. The chain joins TRBV20-1 to TRBJ2-6; no clear D gene. This CDR3 is 13 amino acids long. The ends were cut back, 4 bases at V and 4 bases at J, with 8 bases in the middle. The V gene's germline CDR1 is DFQATT and CDR2 SNEGSKA (reference sequence).

This clonotype occurred many times. The chain couples TRBV5-6 to TRBJ2-6; D is unresolved. V was trimmed by 7 bases and J by 2 bases, leaving 13 bases between them. The CDR3 spans 15 residues. Germline lookup yields CDR1 SGHDT and CDR2 YYEEEE. The CDR3 DNA sequence: TGTGCCAGCGAGCCTCTCTTACCTGGGGCCAACGTCCTGACTTTC. It is translated as CASEPLLPGANVLTF.

This clonotype was seen many times. The V and J genes are TRBV7-9 and TRBJ1-2, with 10 bases matching TRBD1. The CDR3 loop spans 16 amino acids. From germline, CDR1 is SEHNR and CDR2 FQNEAQ (reference sequence). V lost 4 bases, J lost 4 bases, and 9 bases stayed unmatched. The CDR3 spells CASSSVTGGEVYGYTF. The CDR3 bases are TGTGCCAGCAGCTCGGTGACAGGGGGCGAGGTCTATGGCTACACCTTC.

This clonotype was recorded at least ten times. V and J are TRBV4-1 and TRBJ1-2; no clear D gene. The CDR3 has 15 amino acids. Between the trimmed V and J ends, which lost 1 base and 4 bases, there was a span of 13 bases. Germline V gives CDR1 MGHRA, CDR2 YSYEKL. CDR3 loop: CASSQGLGVGYGYTF. Here the CDR3 DNA reads TGCGCCAGCAGCCAAGGTTTGGGAGTAGGCTATGGCTACACCTTC.

This clonotype was picked up many times. V is TRBV5-1 and J is TRBJ1-4; 8 bases align to TRBD1. Germline V gives CDR1 SGHRS, CDR2 YFSETQ. The CDR3 has 14 residues. Trimming at V came to 5 bases and at J to 8 bases, leaving 8 bases not matched to a gene. The DNA of the CDR3 is TGCGCCAGCAGGACCCAGGGGGCAGGCGAAAAACTGTTTTTT. The encoded protein is CASRTQGAGEKLFF.

This clonotype was seen at least ten times. J is TRBJ1-5 and V is TRBV6-2 or TRBV6-3, with TRBD1 as a possible D gene (6 bases). Germline V gene sequence: CDR1 MNHEY, CDR2 SVGEGT. The CDR3 covers 17 residues. The V and J ends lost 6 bases and 1 base respectively, with 19 bases between them. CDR3 DNA sequence: TGTGCCAGCAGATCACCTTTGACAGGCCCCAGCAATCAGCCCCAGCATTTT. Translation: CASRSPLTGPSNQPQHF.

This clonotype was observed many times. Just one base apart from a much larger clone, this may be a read error. This chain uses TRBV20-1 with TRBJ2-4; D gene uncertain. The CDR3 spans 12 residues. Germline CDR1 and CDR2: DFQATT and SNEGSKA (reference sequence). Trimming removed 6 bases from V and 5 bases from J, with 11 bases in between. This CDR3 is CSAGKGQNIQYF. CDR3 bases: TGCAGTGCGGGAAAGGGTCAAAACATTCAGTACTTC.

This clonotype was detected ten times or more. The chain is built from TRBV7-9 and TRBJ2-3; 12 bases fit TRBD2. Germline values: CDR1 SEHNR, CDR2 FQNEAQ (reference sequence). J was trimmed by 1 base and V by 4 bases; bases with no gene match: 9. The CDR3 is 18 residues long. CDR3 bases: TGTGCCAGCAGCTCTACTAGCGGGGGGCCACATGGCACAGATACGCAGTATTTT. It specifies CASSSTSGGPHGTDTQYF.

This clonotype was recorded at least ten times. The chain recombines TRBV5-4 with TRBJ1-5; D is ambiguous. CDR1 and CDR2 from the germline V gene are SGHNT and YYREEE (reference sequence). V was pared by 4 bases and J by 3 bases, with 11 bases between. The CDR3 runs 14 residues. CDR3 nucleotide sequence: TGTGCCAGCAGCACTGACGGGAACAATCAGCCCCAGCATTTT. Residues: CASSTDGNNQPQHF.

This clonotype came up many times. The chain employs TRBV29-1 and TRBJ2-3, with D possibly being TRBD2 (6 bases). V lost 6 bases to trimming and J lost 3 bases, with 16 bases between them. The germline CDR1 and CDR2 sequences are SQVTM and ANQGSEA. The CDR3 extends over 14 amino acids. Here the CDR3 reads CSVRRGVGTDTQYF. In nucleotides, the CDR3 is TGCAGCGTCAGGAGGGGAGTGGGAACAGATACGCAGTATTTT.

In its sample, this clonotype was seen many times. V usage is TRBV7-8 and J usage is TRBJ2-7; the match to TRBD2 covers 9 bases. From germline, CDR1 is SGHVS and CDR2 FQNEAQ. This CDR3 is 17 amino acids long. J was trimmed by 0 bases and V by 0 bases; bases with no gene match: 6. Here the CDR3 DNA reads TGTGCCAGCAGCTTAGCGGGAACTAGCGGGTACTCCTACGAGCAGTACTTC. Its protein is CASSLAGTSGYSYEQYF. Complete variable domain (other parts from reference TRBV7-8 and TRBJ2-7): GAGVSQSPRYKVAKRGQDVALRCDPISGHVSLFWYQQALGQGPEFLTYFQNEAQLDKSGLPSDRFFAERPEGSVSTLKIQRTQQEDSAVYLCASSLAGTSGYSYEQYFGPGTRLTVT.

This clonotype has at least ten counts. This rearrangement joins TRBV20-1 to TRBJ2-2; 9 bases fit TRBD1. With V trimmed by 6 bases and J by 6 bases, 8 bases remained unmatched. Germline CDR1 DFQATT, CDR2 SNEGSKA (reference sequence). The CDR3 has 14 amino acids. The CDR3 spells CSAVQGAFAGELFF. CDR3 bases: TGCAGTGCGGTACAGGGGGCTTTCGCCGGGGAGCTGTTTTTT.

At least ten counts were recorded for this clonotype. V usage is TRBV12-3 or TRBV12-4 and J usage is TRBJ1-3; D is uncertain. Trimming stripped 5 bases from V and 0 bases from J, with 11 bases between. This CDR3 comprises 15 residues. CDR3 sequence reads: CASSPQTGSGNTIYF. The CDR3 DNA reads TGTGCCAGCAGTCCTCAGACGGGCTCTGGAAACACCATATATTTT.

In its sample, this clonotype was seen many times. The J gene is TRBJ2-2, the V gene TRBV11-2, with 9 bases fitting TRBD2. V shed 3 bases, J shed 5 bases, and the junction held 4 bases outside the gene matches. Looked up from germline, CDR1 is SGHAT and CDR2 is FQNNGV. CDR3 length equals 15 residues. Here the CDR3 reads CASSFRRGGTGELFF. CDR3 nucleotide sequence: TGTGCCAGCAGCTTCCGGCGGGGGGGGACCGGGGAGCTGTTTTTT.

This clonotype was found many times. The chain employs TRBV7-9 and TRBJ2-3, with 11 positions matching TRBD2. V was pared by 5 bases and J by 6 bases, with 16 bases of the junction left unmatched. This CDR3 is 18 amino acids long. Germline V gives CDR1 SEHNR, CDR2 FQNEAQ (reference sequence). The CDR3 bases are TGTGCCAGCAGCGAGGACCCTACCGGACTAGCGGGCCAGGATACGCAGTATTTT. It encodes CASSEDPTGLAGQDTQYF.

This clonotype occurred many times. The gene calls are TRBV20-1 and TRBJ2-1, with 11 bases matching TRBD2. Germline V gene data show CDR1 as DFQATT and CDR2 as SNEGSKA (reference sequence). This CDR3 comprises 13 residues. The V gene end was trimmed by 0 bases and the J gene end by 10 bases; junction bases not matched to a gene: 2. The CDR3 here is CSARERLAGEQFF. The CDR3 bases are TGCAGTGCTAGAGAAAGACTAGCGGGGGAGCAGTTCTTC.